The 20 T cell receptor beta chains in this list originate from one sample, sequenced in a study of Tregs in tolerant kidney transplant recipients. Sequenced by immunoSEQ multiplex PCR; TCRdb stores in-frame clones only, minus some. The sample carries roughly 2,700 clones, around 41% recorded once. These receptors' antigens are unknown. Sequenced input: Tregs from blood grown in culture. The receptors shown here come from a human donor in good health.

This chain links TRBV6-1 with TRBJ2-2, with D hard to call. Germline V gene sequence: CDR1 MNHNS, CDR2 SASEGT. V gave up 5 bases and J gave up 0 bases, with 7 bases separating them. The length of the CDR3 is 14 residues. In DNA, the CDR3 is TGTGCCAGCAGTAGGACGCCGAACACCGGGGAGCTGTTTTTT. It specifies CASSRTPNTGELFF.

This clone was detected a few times. This chain uses TRBV11-2 with TRBJ1-6; D gene ambiguous. V lost 0 bases and J lost 10, with 19 bases in between. From germline, CDR1 is SGHAT and CDR2 FQNNGV. The length of the CDR3 is 17 residues. In DNA, the CDR3 is TGTGCCAGCAGCTTAGATCGACTTGTGGGATGGGAATCACCCCTCCACTTT. Its protein product is CASSLDRLVGWESPLHF. The variable domain in full, completed from reference TRBV11-2 and TRBJ1-6, reads EAGVAQSPRYKIIEKRQSVAFWCNPISGHATLYWYQQILGQGPKLLIQFQNNGVVDDSQLPKDRFSAERLKGVDSTLKIQPAKLEDSAVYLCASSLDRLVGWESPLHFGNGTRLTVT.

The V gene is TRBV7-9, the J gene TRBJ1-5, with 7 positions matching TRBD1. This CDR3 has 16 residues. Trimming removed 1 base from V and 2 bases from J; junction bases left unmatched: 5. Germline CDR1 SEHNR, CDR2 FQNEAQ (reference sequence). The DNA of the CDR3 is TGTGCCAGCAGCTTAGTCCCGACAGGGCGCAATCAGCCCCAGCATTTT. Translating it yields CASSLVPTGRNQPQHF.

By share of the sample, this clone is medium-sized (0.01 to 0.1%). The chain links TRBV11-3 to TRBJ1-1; D call uncertain. CDR1 is SGHNT, CDR2 YENEEA, per germline. The CDR3 spans 13 residues. Trimming stripped 1 base from V and 4 bases from J, with 7 bases between. CDR3 coding DNA: TGTGCCAGCAGCTTAGGTCCCCTCACTGAAGCTTTCTTT. Amino acids: CASSLGPLTEAFF.

The chain recombines TRBV5-1 with TRBJ2-3, with D possibly being TRBD1 (5 bases). This CDR3 is 15 amino acids long. Germline V gene sequence: CDR1 SGHRS, CDR2 YFSETQ. With 0 bases removed from V and 3 bases from J, the gap between germline ends came to 11 bases. Here the CDR3 reads CASSLDQGGTDTQYF. The CDR3 coding sequence is TGCGCCAGCAGCTTGGACCAGGGTGGAACAGATACGCAGTATTTT.

This rearrangement joins TRBV11-2 to TRBJ2-1; D gene unclear. Between the trimmed V and J ends, which lost 0 bases and 0 bases, there was a span of 6 bases. Germline CDR1 is SGHAT and CDR2 is FQNNGV. CDR3 length equals 15 residues. The CDR3 reads CASSLDFGSYNEQFF. DNA for the CDR3: TGTGCCAGCAGCTTAGATTTTGGCTCCTACAATGAGCAGTTCTTC.

The chain is built from TRBV7-2 and TRBJ1-5; D remains unclear. The CDR3 runs 15 residues. Looked up from germline, CDR1 is SGHTA and CDR2 is FQGNSA. V shed 3 bases and J shed 4 bases, with 13 bases lying between them. The CDR3 loop reads CASSLSPGMNQPQHF. DNA for the CDR3: TGTGCCAGCAGCTTGTCCCCCGGAATGAATCAGCCCCAGCATTTT.

This clone showed up just a few times. V gene TRBV2 combines with J gene TRBJ2-2; 11 positions match TRBD2. With 6 bases clipped from V and 3 bases from J, the junction kept 3 bases outside the gene matches. This CDR3 is built from 15 residues. Germline CDR1 and CDR2: SNHLY and FYNNEI. CDR3 region: CASSRGLADTGELFF. The CDR3 nucleotides are TGTGCCAGCAGCCGGGGACTAGCGGACACCGGGGAGCTGTTTTTT. The full variable domain, with the rest looked up from reference TRBV2 and TRBJ2-2, is EPEVTQTPSHQVTQMGQEVILRCVPISNHLYFYWYRQILGQKVEFLVSFYNNEISEKSEIFDDQFSVERPDGSNFTLKIRSTKLEDSAMYFCASSRGLADTGELFFGEGSRLTVL.

This clone was seen a handful of times. The chain recombines TRBV19 with TRBJ2-3; TRBD2 matches 9 bases. Germline CDR1 LNHDA, CDR2 SQIVND (reference sequence). The CDR3 loop spans 16 amino acids. Trimming removed 3 bases from V and 9 bases from J; junction bases left unmatched: 13. The CDR3 spells CASSIGAGGPSITQYF. In nucleotides, the CDR3 is TGTGCCAGTAGTATTGGGGCGGGAGGGCCGTCGATAACGCAGTATTTT.

The rearrangement uses TRBV29-1 and TRBJ2-5; D could derive from TRBD1 or TRBD2 (5 bases each). Trimming took off 2 bases at V and 5 bases at J, with 12 bases between the two ends. Germline CDR1 reads SQVTM; CDR2 reads ANQGSEA. This CDR3 is built from 13 residues. The CDR3 reads CSVESPGTETQYF. DNA of the CDR3: TGCAGCGTTGAAAGTCCAGGGACGGAGACCCAGTACTTC.

By share of the sample, this clone is medium-sized. This sequence joins TRBV6-5 and TRBJ1-2, with a possible D match to TRBD1 (6 bases). The CDR3 is made up of 13 amino acids. Germline CDR1 MNHEY, CDR2 SVGAGI. V was clipped by 6 bases and J by 4 bases, with 12 bases between them. In DNA, the CDR3 is TGTGCCAGCAGGGTACAGGGTGGCTATGGCTACACCTTC. Translating gives CASRVQGGYGYTF.

V usage is TRBV4-1 and J usage is TRBJ2-7; 10 nucleotides line up with TRBD2. V gave up 4 bases and J gave up 3 bases; unmatched junction bases: 9. The germline gives CDR1 MGHRA, CDR2 YSYEKL. This CDR3 contains 16 residues. The chain's CDR3 is CASSLFQLAGSYEQYF. In nucleotides, the CDR3 is TGCGCCAGCAGCCTTTTCCAACTAGCGGGGAGCTACGAGCAGTACTTC.

The V gene is TRBV5-1, the J gene TRBJ1-1, with unresolved D. Germline V CDR1 and CDR2: SGHRS, YFSETQ. Trimming left V 4 bases short and J 2 bases short, with 18 bases between. The CDR3 totals 16 residues. The chain's CDR3 is CASSPLTGLGNTEAFF. CDR3 DNA sequence: TGCGCCAGCAGCCCCCTAACCGGCCTCGGAAACACTGAAGCTTTCTTT.

V is TRBV6-5 and J is TRBJ2-6; no clear D gene. Germline V CDR1 and CDR2: MNHEY, SVGAGI. V was pared by 1 base and J by 0 bases, with 7 bases between. There are 16 residues in the CDR3. The CDR3: CASSYFRPSGANVLTF. The CDR3 coding sequence is TGTGCCAGCAGTTACTTCCGACCCTCTGGGGCCAACGTCCTGACTTTC.

The J gene is TRBJ2-7, the V gene TRBV6-5; 8 nucleotides align to TRBD2. Per germline, CDR1 MNHEY and CDR2 SVGAGI. The CDR3 runs to 15 residues. V dropped 3 bases and J dropped 4; count of bases not matched to a gene: 8. CDR3 residues: CASSYRGGRRYEQYF. CDR3 bases: TGTGCCAGCAGTTATAGAGGCGGGAGGAGGTACGAGCAGTACTTC.

This clone was observed a handful of times. This rearrangement joins TRBV10-3 to TRBJ2-7; D is perhaps TRBD1 (6 bases). CDR1 and CDR2 from the germline V gene are ENHRY and SYGVKD. The CDR3 is 13 residues long. The V end lost 2 bases, the J end lost 6 bases, and 11 bases lay between the germline ends. The CDR3: CAISEPGVREQYF. As DNA, the CDR3 is TGTGCCATCAGTGAGCCAGGGGTCCGCGAGCAGTACTTC.

The chain employs TRBV6-5 and TRBJ1-1; D might be TRBD1 (5 bases). The CDR3 length is 14 residues. Germline lookup yields CDR1 MNHEY and CDR2 SVGAGI. V was pared by 4 bases and J by 1 base, with 10 bases between. In DNA form, the CDR3 reads TGTGCCAGCAGTTCAGGGATGTGGAACACTGAAGCTTTCTTT. Protein sequence: CASSSGMWNTEAFF.

The CDR3 region is CASSRRGDPTNEQFF. The CDR3 region has the DNA TGTGCCAGCAGTCGCAGAGGGGATCCTACCAATGAGCAGTTCTTC. The rearrangement joins TRBV6-4 to TRBJ2-1; D could derive from TRBD1 or TRBD2 (5 bases each). CDR3 length equals 15 residues. Germline loops: CDR1 MRHNA, CDR2 SNTAGT. The germline V and J ends were trimmed by 5 bases and 6 bases, with 17 bases remaining between them.

The chain is built from TRBV19 and TRBJ2-3; 7 bases match TRBD1. The CDR3 runs 16 residues. The V segment lost 5 bases and the J segment 5 bases; nucleotides outside the gene matches: 13. CDR1 and CDR2 (germline): LNHDA, SQIVND (reference sequence). CDR3 protein: CASSLPGQTGGDTQYF. The CDR3 bases are TGTGCCAGTAGTCTGCCGGGACAGACTGGGGGAGATACGCAGTATTTT.

This clone is labeled medium-sized (0.01 to 0.1%). The chain has TRBV5-4 and TRBJ2-1, with TRBD2 identical over 13 bases. CDR1 and CDR2 (germline): SGHNT, YYREEE (reference sequence). The trim removed 4 bases at V and 4 bases at J, leaving 5 bases unmatched. The CDR3 extends over 16 amino acids. CDR3 loop: CASSRTSGGLYNEQFF. The DNA for the CDR3 is TGTGCCAGCAGCCGGACTAGCGGGGGCCTATACAATGAGCAGTTCTTC.